This TCR beta chain comes out of a study of blood T cell repertoires in COVID-19 (dated by TCRdb to about 2020). Context from the whole study: Samples covering the acute and convalescent phases of COVID-19 were provided by collaborators in the United States, Italy and Spain. Nearly every sample came with metadata listing a de-identified subject ID, COVID-19 status, age in years and sex. The repertoires were made available in a free public database intended to serve as a resource for research on the immune response to SARS-CoV-2. Subjects who had been exposed to COVID-19, were actively infected with it, or had recovered from it provided the deeply sampled blood TCRbeta repertoires that made up the dataset. HLA class I and class II types, where available, came from metadata supplied by the sample provider rather than from assay-based typing. Samples came from the ongoing ImmuneRACE study (first 160 participants) plus 1,254 subjects from 6 global collaborators. The prospective study material was composed of cDNA or gDNA derived from T cells, B-cell-depleted T cells, or PBMCs. Here is what the overall study found, with its caveats: The quantity of clinical and demographic metadata differed by source and by participant and was supplied without curation.

The collaborating institutions used their own protocols to collect whole blood in K2EDTA tubes. For TCRbeta analysis, collaborator samples were shipped as frozen whole blood, as isolated PBMCs, or as DNA extracted from either sample type. TCRbeta CDR3 regions were amplified from genomic DNA by means of the immunoSEQ Assay, a bias-controlled multiplex PCR. Regarding the original processing steps: The number of nucleated cells in each sample was estimated by amplification of reference gene primers within the assay. Sequence reads were collapsed and filtered to measure the absolute abundance of every unique TCRbeta CDR3 rearrangement. For each sample, productive Simpson clonality was calculated as the square root of Simpson's diversity index across productive rearrangements. Imported from immuneACCESS, the table was reduced by TCRdb to in-frame sequences with V and J called. These copies leave out some clones; in studies compared against another copy, an unresolved V gene accounts for under half, and the cause of the remainder is not known. V and J calls and clone size follow that table, whereas D and trimming were derived from the DNA. For this sample there are under 80,000 clones; about 80% appear just once. The top ten hold 5% to 6.5% of the sample.

V is cut back by 5 bases and J by 6 bases, with 5 bases in the junction unmatched. From cysteine to phenylalanine, the CDR3 is 14 amino acids long. Here the CDR3 DNA is all that survives: 42 bases in frame from base 1. CDR1 and CDR2, looked up from the germline V gene, are SGHTA and FQGTGA. Note on this clone: The antigen it recognizes is unknown. Nothing much larger sits one base from this clone, and base qualities are not available.

The sequencing input was peripheral blood. The source of this sequence is a woman between 55 and 75 years old with acute or convalescent COVID-19. The chain joins TRBV7-3 to TRBJ2-7; 12 bases in the middle match TRBD2. The CDR3 protein is CASSPTSGGTEQYF. The DNA reads TGTGCCAGCAGCCCTACTAGCGGGGGGACCGAGCAGTACTTC.